This entry describes one T cell receptor beta chain. These data originate in a study of shared clonotypes between healthy human individuals. The assay was immunoSEQ multiplex PCR, and TCRdb's table has in-frame clones only and misses some. The sample lists around 2,000,000 clones, roughly 95% occurring once. Terminally differentiated effector memory CD45RA+ cells were excluded by CCR7 positive selection of CD45RO-negative cells. The CDR3 extends over 14 amino acids. CDR1 and CDR2 (germline): MNHEY, SMNVEV (reference sequence). J lost 1 base, V lost 5 bases, and 3 bases had no gene match. Sequences were obtained from naive CD8+ T cells sorted from blood. This receptor was obtained from a young man in good health. This sequence joins TRBV27 and TRBJ1-1, with TRBD1 identical over 8 bases. CDR3: CASSTDRGNTEAFF. As DNA, the CDR3 is TGTGCCAGCAGTACAGACAGGGGGAACACTGAAGCTTTCTTT.